The present TCR beta chain was sequenced within a study of blood T cells in healthy people across ages. A second PCR, run for roughly 7 to 12 cycles, used a sample-barcoded 5' primer plus a J-beta primer mix. TCRdb passed the 5' RACE reads through MiXCR, listing each CDR3 protein once. The sample has roughly 800,000 distinct CDR3 sequences; 55% to 75% are singletons. The source material was blood. This TCR derives from a man between 25 and 39 years old in good health.

For the CDR3, the DNA is TGTGCCAGCACCGACCCTGGGGGGGAGCAGTACTTC. This codes for CASTDPGGEQYF. V usage is TRBV6-2 or TRBV6-3 and J usage is TRBJ2-5; 7 nucleotides match TRBD2. Germline CDR1 is MNHEY and CDR2 is SVGEGT. With 7 bases clipped from V and 11 bases from J, the junction kept 10 bases outside the gene matches. This CDR3 is built from 12 residues.